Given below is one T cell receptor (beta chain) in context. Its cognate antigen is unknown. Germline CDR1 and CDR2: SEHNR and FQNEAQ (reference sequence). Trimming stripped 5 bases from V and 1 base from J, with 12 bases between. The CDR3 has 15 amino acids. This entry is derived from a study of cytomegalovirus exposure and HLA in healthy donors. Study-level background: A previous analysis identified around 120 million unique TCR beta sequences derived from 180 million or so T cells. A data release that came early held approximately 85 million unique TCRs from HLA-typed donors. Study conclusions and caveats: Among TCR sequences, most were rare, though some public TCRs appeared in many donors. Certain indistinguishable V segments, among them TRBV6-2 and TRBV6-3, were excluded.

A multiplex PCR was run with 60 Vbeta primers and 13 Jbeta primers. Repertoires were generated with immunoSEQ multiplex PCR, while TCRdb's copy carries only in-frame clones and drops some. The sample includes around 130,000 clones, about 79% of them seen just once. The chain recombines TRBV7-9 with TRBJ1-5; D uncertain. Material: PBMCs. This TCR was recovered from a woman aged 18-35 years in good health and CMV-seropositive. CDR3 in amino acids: CASSPKGESNQPQHF. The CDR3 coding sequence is TGTGCCAGCAGCCCAAAAGGAGAGAGCAATCAGCCCCAGCATTTT.